Listed here are 3 T cell receptor beta chains from one sample, sequenced in a study of cytomegalovirus exposure and HLA in healthy donors. 60 Vbeta and 13 Jbeta primers were used in PCR. The method was immunoSEQ multiplex PCR; TCRdb's version includes in-frame clones alone and lacks a portion of them. This table has more than 150,000 clones, roughly 80% appearing once. Sequencing input: PBMCs. The receptors come from a man in his fifties in good health and CMV-seropositive.

The chain joins TRBV28 to TRBJ2-7, with 11 positions matching TRBD2. J gave up 8 bases and V 5 bases, and 11 bases lay outside the gene matches. The CDR3 consists of 15 residues. CDR1 and CDR2 from the germline V gene are MDHEN and SYDVKM. CDR3 residues: CASSPSLAGARQQYF. As DNA, the CDR3 is TGTGCCAGCAGTCCGTCACTAGCGGGGGCCCGGCAGCAGTACTTC.

The chain combines TRBV7-8 with TRBJ2-7, with TRBD1 matching 8 bases. CDR1 and CDR2 (germline): SGHVS, FQNEAQ. This CDR3 is built from 15 residues. V shed 5 bases and J 0 bases; nucleotides not matched to a gene: 6. CDR3 bases: TGTGCCAGCAGCGCCAGGGGGCTAAGCTCCTACGAGCAGTACTTC. Translated: CASSARGLSSYEQYF. Based on the CDR3 plus reference TRBV7-8 and TRBJ2-7, the full variable domain is GAGVSQSPRYKVAKRGQDVALRCDPISGHVSLFWYQQALGQGPEFLTYFQNEAQLDKSGLPSDRFFAERPEGSVSTLKIQRTQQEDSAVYLCASSARGLSSYEQYFGPGTRLTVT.

V and J are TRBV28 and TRBJ2-1, with 8 bases that match TRBD2. Germline CDR1 and CDR2: MDHEN and SYDVKM. J was trimmed by 6 bases and V by 0 bases; bases with no gene match: 4. The CDR3 runs 15 residues. This CDR3 is CASSLCLGTSNEQFF. CDR3 DNA sequence: TGTGCCAGCAGTTTATGCCTTGGGACTAGCAATGAGCAGTTCTTC.